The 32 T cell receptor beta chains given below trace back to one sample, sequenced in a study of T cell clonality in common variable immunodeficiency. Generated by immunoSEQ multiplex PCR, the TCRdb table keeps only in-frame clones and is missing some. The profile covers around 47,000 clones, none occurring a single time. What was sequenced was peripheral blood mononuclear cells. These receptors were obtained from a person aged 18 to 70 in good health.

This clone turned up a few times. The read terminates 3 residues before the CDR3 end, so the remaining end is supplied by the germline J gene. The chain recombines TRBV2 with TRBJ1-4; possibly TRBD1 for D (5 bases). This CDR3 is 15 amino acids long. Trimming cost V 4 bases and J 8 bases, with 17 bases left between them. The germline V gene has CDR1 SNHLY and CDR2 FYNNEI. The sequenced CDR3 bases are TGTGCCAGCAGTGTATCGGGGGAGTTCGGGGAAAAA. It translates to CASSVSGEFGEK. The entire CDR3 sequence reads CASSVSGEFGEKLFF.

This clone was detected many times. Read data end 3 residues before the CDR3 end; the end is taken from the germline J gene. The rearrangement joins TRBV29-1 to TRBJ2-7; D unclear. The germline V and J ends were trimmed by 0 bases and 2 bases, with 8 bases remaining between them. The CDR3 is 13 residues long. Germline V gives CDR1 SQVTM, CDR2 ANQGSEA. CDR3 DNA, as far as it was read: TGCAGCGTTGAAGAGCCGTCTACCTACGAG. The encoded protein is CSVEEPSTYE. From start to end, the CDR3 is CSVEEPSTYEQYF.

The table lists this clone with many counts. The covered CDR3 bases are TGTGCCAGCAGCCTTGGGGGCCCTAATGAAAAA. Amino acid sequence: CASSLGGPNEK. The whole CDR3 is CASSLGGPNEKLFF. The rearrangement joins TRBV7-9 to TRBJ1-4, with a possible D match to TRBD1 (6 bases). The DNA ends 3 residues before the CDR3 does, and the rest of the CDR3 is filled in from the germline J gene. The CDR3 is 14 amino acids. V was trimmed by 5 bases and J by 3 bases, leaving 10 bases between them. Germline V gene data show CDR1 as SEHNR and CDR2 as FQNEAQ (reference sequence).

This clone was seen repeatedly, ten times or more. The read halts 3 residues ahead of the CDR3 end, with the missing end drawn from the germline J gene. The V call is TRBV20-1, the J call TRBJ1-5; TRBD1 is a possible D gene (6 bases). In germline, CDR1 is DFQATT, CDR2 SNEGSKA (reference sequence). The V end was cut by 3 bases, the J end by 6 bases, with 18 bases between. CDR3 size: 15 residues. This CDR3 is CSAREQQGRGQPQHF. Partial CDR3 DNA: TGCAGTGCTAGGGAACAACAGGGTAGAGGTCAGCCC.

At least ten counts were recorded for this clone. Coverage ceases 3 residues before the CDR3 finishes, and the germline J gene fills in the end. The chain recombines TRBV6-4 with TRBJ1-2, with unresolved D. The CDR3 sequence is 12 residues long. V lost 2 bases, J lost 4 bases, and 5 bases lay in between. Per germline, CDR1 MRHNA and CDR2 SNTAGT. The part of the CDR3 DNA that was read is TGTGCCAGCAGTGACCCTTCCTATGGC. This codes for CASSDPSYG. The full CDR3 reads CASSDPSYGYTF.

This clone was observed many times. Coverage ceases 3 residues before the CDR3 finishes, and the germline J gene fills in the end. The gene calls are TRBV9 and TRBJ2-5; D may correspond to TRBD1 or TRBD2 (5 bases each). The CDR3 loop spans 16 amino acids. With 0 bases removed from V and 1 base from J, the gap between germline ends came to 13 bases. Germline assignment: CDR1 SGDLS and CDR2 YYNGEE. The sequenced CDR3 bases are TGTGCCAGCAGCGTAGGTGGTTCGAGGGGCCAAGAGACC. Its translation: CASSVGGSRGQET. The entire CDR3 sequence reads CASSVGGSRGQETQYF. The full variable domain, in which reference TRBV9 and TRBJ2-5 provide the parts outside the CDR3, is DSGVTQTPKHLITATGQRVTLRCSPRSGDLSVYWYQQSLDQGLQFLIQYYNGEERAKGNILERFSAQQFPDLHSELNLSSLELGDSALYFCASSVGGSRGQETQYFGPGTRLLVL.

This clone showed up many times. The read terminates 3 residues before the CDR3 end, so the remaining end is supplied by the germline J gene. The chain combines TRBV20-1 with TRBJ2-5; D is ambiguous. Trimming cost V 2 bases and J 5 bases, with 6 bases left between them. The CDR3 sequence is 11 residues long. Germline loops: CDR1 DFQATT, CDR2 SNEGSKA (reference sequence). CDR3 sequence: CSARSRETQYF. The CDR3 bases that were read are TGCAGTGCTAGATCGCGGGAGACC.

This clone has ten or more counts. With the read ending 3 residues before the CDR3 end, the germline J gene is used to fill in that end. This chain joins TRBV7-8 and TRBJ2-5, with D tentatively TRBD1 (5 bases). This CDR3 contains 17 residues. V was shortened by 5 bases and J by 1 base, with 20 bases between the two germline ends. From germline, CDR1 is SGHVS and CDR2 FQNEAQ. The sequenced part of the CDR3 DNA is TGTGCCAGCAGCCGCGGTCGGGCAGGGCCAGGCCAAGAGACC. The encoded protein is CASSRGRAGPGQET. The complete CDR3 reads CASSRGRAGPGQETQYF.

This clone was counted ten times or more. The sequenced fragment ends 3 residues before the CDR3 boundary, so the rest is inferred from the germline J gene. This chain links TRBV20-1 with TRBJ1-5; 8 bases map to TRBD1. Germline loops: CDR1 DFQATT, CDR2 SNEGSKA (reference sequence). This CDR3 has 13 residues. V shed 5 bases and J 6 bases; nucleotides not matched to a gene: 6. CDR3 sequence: CSAADRAGQPQHF. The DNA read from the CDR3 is TGCAGTGCTGCGGACAGGGCAGGTCAGCCC.

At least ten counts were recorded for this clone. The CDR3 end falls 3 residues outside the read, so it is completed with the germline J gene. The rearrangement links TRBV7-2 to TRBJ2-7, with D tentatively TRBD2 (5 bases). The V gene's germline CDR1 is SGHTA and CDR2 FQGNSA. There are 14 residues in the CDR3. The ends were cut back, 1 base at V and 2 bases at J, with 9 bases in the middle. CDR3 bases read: TGTGCCAGCAGCTTAGAACTAGGCCCCTACGAG. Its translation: CASSLELGPYE. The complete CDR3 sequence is CASSLELGPYEQYF.

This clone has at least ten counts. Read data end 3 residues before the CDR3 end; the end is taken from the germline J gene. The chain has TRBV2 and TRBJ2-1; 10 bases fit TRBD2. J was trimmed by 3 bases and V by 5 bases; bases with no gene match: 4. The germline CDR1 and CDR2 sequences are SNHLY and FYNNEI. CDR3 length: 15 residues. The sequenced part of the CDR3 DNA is TGTGCCAGCAGTAGGACTAGCGGATTCTACAATGAG. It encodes CASSRTSGFYNE. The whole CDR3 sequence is CASSRTSGFYNEQFF.

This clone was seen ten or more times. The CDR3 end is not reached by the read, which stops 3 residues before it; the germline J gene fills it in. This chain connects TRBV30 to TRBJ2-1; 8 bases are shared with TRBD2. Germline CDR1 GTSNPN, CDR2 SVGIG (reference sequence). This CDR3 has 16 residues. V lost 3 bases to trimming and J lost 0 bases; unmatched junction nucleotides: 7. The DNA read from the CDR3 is TGTGCCTGGAGCCGGGGGGGTTTAAGCTCCTACAATGAG. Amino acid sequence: CAWSRGGLSSYNE. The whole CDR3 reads CAWSRGGLSSYNEQFF.

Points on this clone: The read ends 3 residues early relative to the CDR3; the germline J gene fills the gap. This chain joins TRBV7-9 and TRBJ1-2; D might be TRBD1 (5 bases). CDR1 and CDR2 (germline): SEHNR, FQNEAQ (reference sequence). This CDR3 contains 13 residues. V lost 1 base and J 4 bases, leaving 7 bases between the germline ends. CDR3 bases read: TGTGCCAGCAGCTTAGAAGGGGTCTATGGC. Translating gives CASSLEGVYG. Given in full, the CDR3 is CASSLEGVYGYTF.

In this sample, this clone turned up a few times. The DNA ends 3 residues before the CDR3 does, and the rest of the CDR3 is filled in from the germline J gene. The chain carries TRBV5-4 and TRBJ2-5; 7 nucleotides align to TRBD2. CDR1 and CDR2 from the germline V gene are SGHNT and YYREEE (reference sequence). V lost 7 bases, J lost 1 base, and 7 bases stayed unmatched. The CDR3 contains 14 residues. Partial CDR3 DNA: TGTGCCAGCCGGGGGGACCAGGGCCAAGAGACC. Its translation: CASRGDQGQET. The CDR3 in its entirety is CASRGDQGQETQYF.

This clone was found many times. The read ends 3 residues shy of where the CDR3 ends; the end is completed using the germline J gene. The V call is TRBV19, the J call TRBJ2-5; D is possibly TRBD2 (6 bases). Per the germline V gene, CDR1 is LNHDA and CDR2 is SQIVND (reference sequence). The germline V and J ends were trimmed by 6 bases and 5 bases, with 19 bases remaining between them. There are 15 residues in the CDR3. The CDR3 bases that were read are TGTGCCAGTAGAGGGACTGTAGGTCTTTGGGAGACC. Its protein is CASRGTVGLWET. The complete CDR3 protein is CASRGTVGLWETQYF.

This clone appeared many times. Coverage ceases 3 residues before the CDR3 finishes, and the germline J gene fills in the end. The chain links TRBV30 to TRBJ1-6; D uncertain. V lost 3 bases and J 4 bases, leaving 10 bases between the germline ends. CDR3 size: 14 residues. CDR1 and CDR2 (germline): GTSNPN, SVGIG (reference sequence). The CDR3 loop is CAWRATPYNSPLHF. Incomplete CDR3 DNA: TGTGCCTGGAGAGCCACCCCTTATAATTCACCC.

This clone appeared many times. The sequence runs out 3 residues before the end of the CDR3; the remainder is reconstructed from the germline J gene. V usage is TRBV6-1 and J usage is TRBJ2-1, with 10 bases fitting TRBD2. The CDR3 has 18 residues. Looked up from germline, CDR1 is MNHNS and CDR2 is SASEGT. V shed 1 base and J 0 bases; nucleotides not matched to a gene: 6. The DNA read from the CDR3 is TGTGCCAGCAGTGAAGAGACTAGCGGGCGGAGCTCCTACAATGAG. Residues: CASSEETSGRSSYNE. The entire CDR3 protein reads CASSEETSGRSSYNEQFF.

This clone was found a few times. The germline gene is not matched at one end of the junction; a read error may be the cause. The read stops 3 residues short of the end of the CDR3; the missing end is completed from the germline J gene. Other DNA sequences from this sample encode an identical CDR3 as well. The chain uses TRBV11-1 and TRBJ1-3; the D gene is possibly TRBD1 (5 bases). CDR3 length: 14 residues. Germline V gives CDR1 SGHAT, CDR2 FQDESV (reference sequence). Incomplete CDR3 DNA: TGTGCCAGCAGCGCCGGACATCTGCGAAACACA. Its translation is CASSAGHLRNT. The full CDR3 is CASSAGHLRNTIYF. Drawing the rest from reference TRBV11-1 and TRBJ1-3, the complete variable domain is EAEVAQSPRYKITEKSQAVAFWCDPISGHATLYWYRQILGQGPELLVQFQDESVVDDSQLPKDRFSAERLKGVDSTLKIQPAELGDSAMYLCASSAGHLRNTIYFGEGSWLTVV.

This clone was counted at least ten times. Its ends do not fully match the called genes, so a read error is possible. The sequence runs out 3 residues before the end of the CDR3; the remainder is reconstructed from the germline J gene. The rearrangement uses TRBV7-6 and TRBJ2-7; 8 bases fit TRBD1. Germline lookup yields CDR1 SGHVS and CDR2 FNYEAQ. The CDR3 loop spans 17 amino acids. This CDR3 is CASSNTGYRGFSHEQYF. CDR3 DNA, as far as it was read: TGTGCCAGCAGCAACACCGGATACAGGGGGTTCTCCCACGAG.

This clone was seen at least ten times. CDR3: CASSQDRQGTGGIQYF. The sequenced CDR3 bases are TGTGCCAGCAGCCAGGATAGACAGGGGACGGGCGGCATT. The V call is TRBV4-2, the J call TRBJ2-4; TRBD1 agrees at 8 bases. With the read ending 3 residues before the CDR3 end, the germline J gene is used to fill in that end. Germline CDR1 is LGHNA and CDR2 is YNFKEQ. The V gene end was trimmed by 3 bases and the J gene end by 9 bases; junction bases not matched to a gene: 13. The CDR3 length is 16 residues.

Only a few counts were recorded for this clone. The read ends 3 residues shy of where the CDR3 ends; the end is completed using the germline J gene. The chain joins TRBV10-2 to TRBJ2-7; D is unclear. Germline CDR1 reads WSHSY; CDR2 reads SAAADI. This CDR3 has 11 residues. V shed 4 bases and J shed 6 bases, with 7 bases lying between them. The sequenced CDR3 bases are TGCGCCAGCAGTGGGGCCTCCGAG. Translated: CASSGASE. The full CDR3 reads CASSGASEQYF.

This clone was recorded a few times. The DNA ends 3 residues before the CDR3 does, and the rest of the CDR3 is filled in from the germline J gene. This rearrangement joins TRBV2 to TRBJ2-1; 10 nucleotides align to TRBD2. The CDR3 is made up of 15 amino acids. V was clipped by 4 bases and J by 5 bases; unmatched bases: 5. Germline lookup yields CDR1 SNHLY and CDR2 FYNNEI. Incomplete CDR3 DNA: TGTGCCAGCAGTGTTGTGCTAGCGGGAGACAATGAG. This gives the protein CASSVVLAGDNE. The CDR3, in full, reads CASSVVLAGDNEQFF.

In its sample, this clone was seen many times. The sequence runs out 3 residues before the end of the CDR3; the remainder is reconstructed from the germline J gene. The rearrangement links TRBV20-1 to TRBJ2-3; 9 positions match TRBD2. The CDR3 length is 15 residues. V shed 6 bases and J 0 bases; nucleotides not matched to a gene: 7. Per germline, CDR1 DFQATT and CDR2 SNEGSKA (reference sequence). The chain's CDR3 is CSARGSGGSTDTQYF. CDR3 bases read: TGCAGTGCCCGCGGTAGCGGGGGTAGCACAGATACG.

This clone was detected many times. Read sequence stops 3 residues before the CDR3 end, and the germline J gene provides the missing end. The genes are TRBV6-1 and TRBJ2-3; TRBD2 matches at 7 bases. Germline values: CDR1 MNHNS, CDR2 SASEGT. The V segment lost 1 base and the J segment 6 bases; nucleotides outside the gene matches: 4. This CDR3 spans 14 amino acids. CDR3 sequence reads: CASSEGTSRDTQYF. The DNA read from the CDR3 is TGTGCCAGCAGTGAAGGGACTAGTCGGGATACG.

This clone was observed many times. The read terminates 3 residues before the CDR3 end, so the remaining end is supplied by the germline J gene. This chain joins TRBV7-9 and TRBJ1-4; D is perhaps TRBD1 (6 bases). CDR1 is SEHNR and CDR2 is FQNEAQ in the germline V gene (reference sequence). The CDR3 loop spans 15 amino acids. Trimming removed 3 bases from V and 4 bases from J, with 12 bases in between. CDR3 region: CASSFETGVNEKLFF. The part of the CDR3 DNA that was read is TGTGCCAGCAGCTTCGAGACAGGAGTTAATGAAAAA. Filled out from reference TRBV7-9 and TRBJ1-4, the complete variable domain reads DTGVSQNPRHKITKRGQNVTFRCDPISEHNRLYWYRQTLGQGPEFLTYFQNEAQLEKSRLLSDRFSAERPKGSFSTLEIQRTEQGDSAMYLCASSFETGVNEKLFFGSGTQLSVL.

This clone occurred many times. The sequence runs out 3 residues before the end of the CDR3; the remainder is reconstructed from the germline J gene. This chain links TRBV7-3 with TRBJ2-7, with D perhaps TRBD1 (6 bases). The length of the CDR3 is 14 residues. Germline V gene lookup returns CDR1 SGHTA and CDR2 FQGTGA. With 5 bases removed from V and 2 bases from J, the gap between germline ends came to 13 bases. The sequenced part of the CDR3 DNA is TGTGCCAGCAGCCCAGGCCAGGGGACCTACGAG. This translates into CASSPGQGTYE. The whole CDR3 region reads CASSPGQGTYEQYF.

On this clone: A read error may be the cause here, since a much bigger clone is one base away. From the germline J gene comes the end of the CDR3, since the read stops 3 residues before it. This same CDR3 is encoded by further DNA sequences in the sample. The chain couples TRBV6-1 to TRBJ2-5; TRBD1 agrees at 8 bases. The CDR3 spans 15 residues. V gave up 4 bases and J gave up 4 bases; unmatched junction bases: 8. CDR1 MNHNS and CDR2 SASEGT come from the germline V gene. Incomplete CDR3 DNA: TGTGCCAGCAGTGCTGGACAGGGCTGGACAGAGACC. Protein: CASSAGQGWTET. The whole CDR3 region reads CASSAGQGWTETQYF.

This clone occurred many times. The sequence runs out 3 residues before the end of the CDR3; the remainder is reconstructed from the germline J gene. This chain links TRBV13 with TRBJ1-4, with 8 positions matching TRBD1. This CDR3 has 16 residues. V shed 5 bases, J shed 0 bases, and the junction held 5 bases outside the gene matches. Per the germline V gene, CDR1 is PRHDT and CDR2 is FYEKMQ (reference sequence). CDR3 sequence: CASSLRGLSTNEKLFF. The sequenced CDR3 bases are TGTGCCAGCAGCCTCAGGGGGCTCTCAACTAATGAAAAA.

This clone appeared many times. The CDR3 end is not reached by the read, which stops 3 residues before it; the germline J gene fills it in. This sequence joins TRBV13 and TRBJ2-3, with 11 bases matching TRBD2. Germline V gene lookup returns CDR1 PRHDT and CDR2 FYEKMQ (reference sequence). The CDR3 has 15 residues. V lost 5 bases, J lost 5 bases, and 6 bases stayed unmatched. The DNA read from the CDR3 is TGTGCCAGCAGCGGGGGACTAGCGGTGATAGATACG. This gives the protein CASSGGLAVIDT. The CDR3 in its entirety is CASSGGLAVIDTQYF.

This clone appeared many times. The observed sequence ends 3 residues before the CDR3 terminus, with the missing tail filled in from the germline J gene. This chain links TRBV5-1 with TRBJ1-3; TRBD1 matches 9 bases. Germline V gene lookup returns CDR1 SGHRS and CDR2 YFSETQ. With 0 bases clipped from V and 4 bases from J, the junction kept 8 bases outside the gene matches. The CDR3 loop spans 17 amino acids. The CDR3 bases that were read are TGCGCCAGCAGCTTGGATCCGGGACAGGGAAGAGGAAACACC. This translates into CASSLDPGQGRGNT. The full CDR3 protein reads CASSLDPGQGRGNTIYF.

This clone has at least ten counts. The CDR3 here is CASSQVGQGDIQYF. The sequenced part of the CDR3 DNA is TGCGCCAGCAGCCAAGTGGGACAGGGAGACATT. The chain joins TRBV4-1 to TRBJ2-4; 9 bases are shared with TRBD1. The read halts 3 residues ahead of the CDR3 end, with the missing end drawn from the germline J gene. CDR3 length equals 14 residues. In germline, CDR1 is MGHRA, CDR2 YSYEKL. With V trimmed by 1 base and J by 8 bases, 3 bases remained unmatched.

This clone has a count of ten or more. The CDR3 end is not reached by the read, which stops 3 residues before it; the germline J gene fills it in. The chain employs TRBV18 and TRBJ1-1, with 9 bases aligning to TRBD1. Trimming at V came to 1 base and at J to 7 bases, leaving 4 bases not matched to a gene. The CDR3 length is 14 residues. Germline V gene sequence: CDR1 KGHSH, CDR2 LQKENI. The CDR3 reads CASSPRQGEVEAFF. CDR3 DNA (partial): TGTGCCAGCTCACCACGACAGGGGGAAGTTGAA.